The 31 T cell receptor beta chains below come from one sample, sequenced in a study of lymphopenia after photon versus proton radiotherapy. Profiled with immunoSEQ multiplex PCR; TCRdb holds only in-frame clones, not every one. The data show about 160,000 clones, approximately 91% seen once. The specimen was peripheral blood, collected from a patient treated with photon-based radiotherapy. The receptors shown here come from a middle-aged man with gastric cancer.

CDR3 bases: TGTGCCTGGGAGAAGGGCTACGAGCAGTACTTC. It translates to CAWEKGYEQYF. The chain links TRBV30 to TRBJ2-7; no clear D. This CDR3 has 11 residues. Trimming pared 5 bases from V and 3 bases from J, leaving 8 bases between. The germline V gene has CDR1 GTSNPN and CDR2 SVGIG (reference sequence).

V and J are TRBV2 and TRBJ1-4; D uncertain. The ends were cut back, 7 bases at V and 6 bases at J, with 18 bases in the middle. This CDR3 has 15 amino acids. The germline V gene encodes CDR1 SNHLY and CDR2 FYNNEI. CDR3 DNA sequence: TGTGCCAGCAATCTAGACGGACTCGCTGATGAAAAACTGTTTTTT. It specifies CASNLDGLADEKLFF.

This chain connects TRBV19 to TRBJ1-5, with TRBD1 matching over 7 bases. Germline-derived CDR1 and CDR2 are LNHDA and SQIVND (reference sequence). V lost 1 base and J lost 0; bases outside the gene matches: 9. The CDR3 is made up of 18 amino acids. CDR3 sequence (DNA): TGTGCCAGTAGTATAGGAAGGACAGGAGCCTATAGCAATCAGCCCCAGCATTTT. Its protein product is CASSIGRTGAYSNQPQHF.

The rearrangement joins TRBV18 to TRBJ1-4; weak D call: TRBD1 (5 bases). CDR3 length: 18 amino acids. V was clipped by 4 bases and J by 7 bases, with 25 bases between them. From germline, CDR1 is KGHSH and CDR2 LQKENI. CDR3 sequence reads: CASSRNLAGAGLGEKLFF. The CDR3 nucleotides are TGTGCCAGCTCACGAAACTTAGCCGGGGCTGGGTTGGGTGAAAAACTGTTTTTT.

This chain connects TRBV11-2 to TRBJ2-3; 7 bases align to TRBD2. Germline CDR1 and CDR2: SGHAT and FQNNGV. Trimming removed 3 bases from V and 8 bases from J; junction bases left unmatched: 2. The CDR3 extends over 12 amino acids. CDR3 region: CASSLGRGTQYF. CDR3 sequence (DNA): TGTGCCAGCAGCTTGGGGAGGGGTACGCAGTATTTT. Drawing the rest from reference TRBV11-2 and TRBJ2-3, the complete variable domain is EAGVAQSPRYKIIEKRQSVAFWCNPISGHATLYWYQQILGQGPKLLIQFQNNGVVDDSQLPKDRFSAERLKGVDSTLKIQPAKLEDSAVYLCASSLGRGTQYFGPGTRLTVL.

This chain joins TRBV30 and TRBJ1-2; 7 positions match TRBD1. V was pared by 0 bases and J by 2 bases, with 3 bases of the junction left unmatched. This CDR3 has 14 residues. Germline-derived CDR1 and CDR2 are GTSNPN and SVGIG (reference sequence). This CDR3 reads CAWSVSTGNYGYTF. CDR3 in DNA: TGTGCCTGGAGTGTCTCGACAGGGAACTATGGCTACACCTTC.

The chain has TRBV7-9 and TRBJ2-5, with TRBD1 as a possible D gene (5 bases). CDR1 and CDR2 (germline): SEHNR, FQNEAQ (reference sequence). Trimming took 0 bases from V and 4 from J, leaving 12 bases between them. This CDR3 contains 15 residues. This CDR3 reads CASSLAQGYRETQYF. In DNA, the CDR3 is TGTGCCAGCAGCTTAGCTCAGGGCTATCGAGAGACCCAGTACTTC.

The rearrangement joins TRBV4-1 to TRBJ1-5; TRBD1 agrees at 10 bases. The CDR3 covers 16 residues. Germline loops: CDR1 MGHRA, CDR2 YSYEKL. The V segment lost 0 bases and the J segment 7 bases; nucleotides outside the gene matches: 6. The CDR3 region has the DNA TGCGCCAGCAGCCAAGAGCGACAGGGGGCTTTGCAGCCCCAGCATTTT. This gives the protein CASSQERQGALQPQHF.

The rearrangement links TRBV18 to TRBJ2-6; D not resolved. The length of the CDR3 is 18 residues. Looked up from germline, CDR1 is KGHSH and CDR2 is LQKENI. V gave up 4 bases and J gave up 0 bases, with 16 bases separating them. In nucleotides, the CDR3 is TGTGCCAGCTCACTTGGTAGACTCCCGAGCTCTGGGGCCAACGTCCTGACTTTC. It specifies CASSLGRLPSSGANVLTF.

The chain carries TRBV9 and TRBJ1-2; 8 nucleotides agree with TRBD1. Germline-derived CDR1 and CDR2 are SGDLS and YYNGEE. This CDR3 region has 13 residues. The trim removed 4 bases at V and 8 bases at J, leaving 7 bases unmatched. The CDR3 loop reads CASSKKQGEGYTF. CDR3 DNA: TGTGCCAGCAGCAAAAAACAGGGGGAAGGCTACACCTTC.

The chain joins TRBV2 to TRBJ2-7, with D perhaps given as TRBD1 or TRBD2 (6 bases each). Germline lookup yields CDR1 SNHLY and CDR2 FYNNEI. Trimming took 6 bases from V and 2 from J, leaving 14 bases between them. The CDR3 has 14 residues. DNA for the CDR3: TGTGCCAGCAGGGGGGGCCCGGTTGCCTACGAGCAGTACTTC. Translation gives CASRGGPVAYEQYF.

The chain is built from TRBV7-2 and TRBJ2-1; a possible D gene is TRBD2 (6 bases). The CDR3 loop spans 17 amino acids. Germline assignment: CDR1 SGHTA and CDR2 FQGNSA. V lost 5 bases and J 4 bases, leaving 21 bases between the germline ends. The CDR3 loop is CASSTRDSRIPYNEQFF. The CDR3, as DNA: TGTGCCAGCAGCACCCGGGACTCCCGAATCCCTTACAATGAGCAGTTCTTC.

The chain has TRBV6-5 and TRBJ2-1; TRBD2 agrees at 8 bases. The germline V gene has CDR1 MNHEY and CDR2 SVGAGI. J gave up 10 bases and V 1 base, and 9 bases lay outside the gene matches. This CDR3 comprises 15 residues. The chain's CDR3 is CASSYWLAGLSEQFF. The CDR3 region has the DNA TGTGCCAGCAGTTACTGGCTAGCGGGCCTTTCAGAGCAGTTCTTC.

The chain has TRBV2 and TRBJ1-5; 8 nucleotides line up with TRBD1. CDR1 and CDR2 (germline): SNHLY, FYNNEI. The CDR3 sequence is 14 residues long. Germline trimming cut 3 bases from V and 5 bases from J; bases unmatched to any gene: 3. CDR3 coding DNA: TGTGCCAGCAGTGAGGTGGACAGGGATCAGCCCCAGCATTTT. Its protein is CASSEVDRDQPQHF.

The genes are TRBV28 and TRBJ2-3; D is uncertain. This CDR3 spans 15 amino acids. V lost 3 bases to trimming and J lost 2 bases, with 12 bases between them. CDR1 and CDR2 (germline): MDHEN, SYDVKM. The CDR3 spells CASSFRDWFTDTQYF. For the CDR3, the DNA is TGTGCCAGCAGTTTCCGTGACTGGTTCACAGATACGCAGTATTTT.

This clone was recorded a few times. The sample contains more than one DNA sequence encoding this CDR3. The V gene is TRBV28, the J gene TRBJ1-5; D not certain. The CDR3 runs to 12 residues. In germline, CDR1 is MDHEN, CDR2 SYDVKM. V was clipped by 3 bases and J by 4 bases, with 4 bases between them. CDR3 region: CASSLQNQPQHF. The CDR3 nucleotides are TGTGCCAGCAGTTTGCAGAATCAGCCCCAGCATTTT.

This sequence joins TRBV29-1 and TRBJ2-3; D remains ambiguous. Germline CDR1 is SQVTM and CDR2 is ANQGSEA. Trimming took 4 bases from V and 2 from J, leaving 7 bases between them. This CDR3 has 12 amino acids. CDR3 region: CSVVDHTDTQYF. CDR3 in DNA: TGCAGCGTTGTCGACCACACAGATACGCAGTATTTT.

This chain links TRBV7-2 with TRBJ2-5; 7 bases fit TRBD2. Germline trimming cut 5 bases from V and 4 bases from J; bases unmatched to any gene: 16. The CDR3 runs to 17 residues. The germline V gene encodes CDR1 SGHTA and CDR2 FQGNSA. Here the CDR3 reads CASSLGGSGSSRETQYF. The DNA for the CDR3 is TGTGCCAGCAGCCTAGGTGGTAGCGGGTCGTCTCGAGAGACCCAGTACTTC.

The rearrangement uses TRBV14 and TRBJ2-5, with 13 bases aligning to TRBD2. After removal of 3 bases from V and 5 bases from J, the junction contained 12 bases not matched to a gene. The CDR3 consists of 18 residues. CDR1 is SGHDN and CDR2 is FVKESK in the germline V gene. Written as DNA, the CDR3 is TGTGCCAGCAGCCATGGGACTAGCGGGATGGTTGCAAGGGAGACCCAGTACTTC. It yields the protein CASSHGTSGMVARETQYF.

The rearrangement links TRBV6-5 to TRBJ1-2, with a possible D match to TRBD1 (6 bases). Trimming cost V 4 bases and J 6 bases, with 18 bases left between them. CDR1 MNHEY and CDR2 SVGAGI come from the germline V gene. This CDR3 has 15 amino acids. Here the CDR3 reads CASSSTGRGTHGYTF. The CDR3 bases are TGTGCCAGCAGTTCGACGGGCAGGGGAACCCATGGCTACACCTTC.

The J gene is TRBJ2-2, the V gene TRBV2; tentative D call: TRBD1 (6 bases). The V gene lost 8 bases and the J gene lost 1 base, with 11 bases spanning the gap. The germline CDR1 and CDR2 sequences are SNHLY and FYNNEI. This CDR3 contains 14 residues. CDR3: CASQGLMNTGELFF. The CDR3 bases are TGTGCCAGCCAGGGGCTGATGAACACCGGGGAGCTGTTTTTT.

This chain joins TRBV4-2 and TRBJ2-7, with TRBD2 matching 9 bases. The CDR3 has 17 residues. V shed 4 bases and J 7 bases; nucleotides not matched to a gene: 17. In germline, CDR1 is LGHNA, CDR2 YNFKEQ. The CDR3 nucleotides are TGTGCCAGCAGCCGAGTAACCGGCGGGAGGGCGGCGGGGGAGCAGTACTTC. Its translation: CASSRVTGGRAAGEQYF.

The rearrangement joins TRBV28 to TRBJ2-7; unclear D gene. V was pared by 8 bases and J by 2 bases, with 7 bases between. Germline CDR1 and CDR2: MDHEN and SYDVKM. This CDR3 has 11 amino acids. This CDR3 is CASSAAYEQYF. The CDR3 nucleotides are TGTGCCAGCTCTGCAGCCTACGAGCAGTACTTC.

As to this clone: Sequence at one end of the junction differs from germline and may be a read error. CDR3 amino acids: CASSLGLADPDF. The DNA for the CDR3 is TGTGCCAGCAGCTTGGGCCTAGCGGACCCAGACTTC. The V and J genes are TRBV5-6 and TRBJ2-5; TRBD2 matches at 7 bases. The CDR3 loop spans 12 amino acids. Germline values: CDR1 SGHDT, CDR2 YYEEEE.

The chain carries TRBV7-9 and TRBJ2-3; D not resolved. Trimming pared 6 bases from V and 0 bases from J, leaving 7 bases between. This CDR3 is built from 13 residues. Germline V gene sequence: CDR1 SEHNR, CDR2 FQNEAQ (reference sequence). For the CDR3, the DNA is TGTGCCAGCAGGAAGACTAGCACAGATACGCAGTATTTT. Amino acid sequence: CASRKTSTDTQYF.

The V gene is TRBV30, the J gene TRBJ1-2; no reliable D call. Germline V gene data show CDR1 as GTSNPN and CDR2 as SVGIG (reference sequence). V lost 0 bases to trimming and J lost 8 bases, with 13 bases between them. CDR3 size: 13 residues. CDR3 bases: TGTGCCTGGAGTGTAAATATGGGGTTAGGCTACACCTTC. As protein: CAWSVNMGLGYTF. The full variable domain, its missing parts supplied by reference TRBV30 and TRBJ1-2, is SQTIHQWPATLVQPVGSPLSLECTVEGTSNPNLYWYRQAAGRGLQLLFYSVGIGQISSEVPQNLSASRPQDRQFILSSKKLLLSDSGFYLCAWSVNMGLGYTFGSGTRLTVV.

The chain has TRBV25-1 and TRBJ1-2, with TRBD1 identical over 7 bases. The CDR3 contains 14 residues. CDR1 and CDR2 from the germline V gene are MGHDK and SYGVNS. V shed 3 bases and J 3 bases; nucleotides not matched to a gene: 4. CDR3 DNA sequence: TGTGCCAGCAGTGATAGGGGGCGCGACTATGGCTACACCTTC. Encoded protein: CASSDRGRDYGYTF.

V and J are TRBV28 and TRBJ2-7; 11 positions agree with TRBD1. Germline V gives CDR1 MDHEN, CDR2 SYDVKM. Trimming cost V 4 bases and J 2 bases; bases outside gene matches: 10. The CDR3 loop spans 17 amino acids. The CDR3 spells CASSSRIPGQGAYEQYF. CDR3 DNA sequence: TGTGCCAGCAGTTCCAGGATACCGGGACAGGGGGCCTACGAGCAGTACTTC.

V usage is TRBV7-9 and J usage is TRBJ2-7; TRBD1 agrees at 9 bases. V dropped 3 bases and J dropped 5; count of bases not matched to a gene: 11. Germline V gives CDR1 SEHNR, CDR2 FQNEAQ (reference sequence). This CDR3 spans 16 amino acids. For the CDR3, the DNA is TGTGCCAGCAGCTTTCCACCACAGGGGGCCGGCGACGAGCAGTACTTC. Translation: CASSFPPQGAGDEQYF.

The rearrangement links TRBV5-1 to TRBJ2-3; 7 bases are shared with TRBD1. The germline V gene encodes CDR1 SGHRS and CDR2 YFSETQ. The V gene end was trimmed by 1 base and the J gene end by 1 base; junction bases not matched to a gene: 3. The CDR3 is 15 residues long. In DNA, the CDR3 is TGCGCCAGCAGCTTGCAAACAGGGGGCACAGATACGCAGTATTTT. It codes for CASSLQTGGTDTQYF.

This chain joins TRBV18 and TRBJ1-1, with a possible D match to TRBD1 (5 bases). The V and J ends lost 1 base and 0 bases respectively, with 12 bases between them. The CDR3 loop spans 16 amino acids. CDR1 and CDR2 (germline): KGHSH, LQKENI. CDR3 protein: CASSPLPGTVNTEAFF. The CDR3 DNA reads as TGTGCCAGCTCACCACTGCCAGGGACCGTGAACACTGAAGCTTTCTTT.